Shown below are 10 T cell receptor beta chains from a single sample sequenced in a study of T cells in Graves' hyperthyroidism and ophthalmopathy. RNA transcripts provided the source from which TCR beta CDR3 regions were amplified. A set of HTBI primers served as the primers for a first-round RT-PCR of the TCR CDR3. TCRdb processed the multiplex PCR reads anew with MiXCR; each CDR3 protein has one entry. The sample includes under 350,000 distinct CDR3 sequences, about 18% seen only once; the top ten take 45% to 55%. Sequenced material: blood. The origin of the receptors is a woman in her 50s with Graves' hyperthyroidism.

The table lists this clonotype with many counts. The CDR3 nucleotides read TGTGCCAGCAGTGCCGTTTTGGACACTGAAGCTTTCTTT. Translated: CASSAVLDTEAFF. The genes are TRBV2 and TRBJ1-1, with D unresolved. Germline CDR1 is SNHLY and CDR2 is FYNNEI. Trimming took off 4 bases at V and 3 bases at J, with 9 bases between the two ends. The CDR3 totals 13 residues.

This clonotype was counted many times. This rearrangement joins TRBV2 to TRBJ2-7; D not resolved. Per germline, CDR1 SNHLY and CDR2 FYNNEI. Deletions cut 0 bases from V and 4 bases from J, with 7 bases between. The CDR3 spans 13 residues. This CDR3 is CASSEALQYEQYV. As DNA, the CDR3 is TGTGCCAGCAGTGAAGCGCTTCAATACGAGCAGTACGTC.

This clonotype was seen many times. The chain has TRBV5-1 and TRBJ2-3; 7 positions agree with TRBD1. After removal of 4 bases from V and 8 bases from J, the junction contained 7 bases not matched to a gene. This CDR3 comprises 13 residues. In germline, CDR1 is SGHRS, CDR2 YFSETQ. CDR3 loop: CASSTPTGPTQYF. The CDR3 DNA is TGCGCCAGCAGCACCCCGACAGGGCCTACGCAGTATTTT.

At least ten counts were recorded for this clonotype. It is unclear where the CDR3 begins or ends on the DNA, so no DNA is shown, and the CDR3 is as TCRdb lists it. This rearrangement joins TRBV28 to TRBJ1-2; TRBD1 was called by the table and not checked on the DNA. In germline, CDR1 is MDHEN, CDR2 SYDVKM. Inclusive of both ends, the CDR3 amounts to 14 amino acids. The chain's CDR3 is CASSFGAGNYGYTF.

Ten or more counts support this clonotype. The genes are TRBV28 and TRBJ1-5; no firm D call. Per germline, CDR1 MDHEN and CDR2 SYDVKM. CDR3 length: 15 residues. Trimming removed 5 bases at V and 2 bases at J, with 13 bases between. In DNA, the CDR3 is TGTGCCAGCAGTCCCCGTCATCCGCGCAATCAGCCCCAGCATTTT. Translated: CASSPRHPRNQPQHF.

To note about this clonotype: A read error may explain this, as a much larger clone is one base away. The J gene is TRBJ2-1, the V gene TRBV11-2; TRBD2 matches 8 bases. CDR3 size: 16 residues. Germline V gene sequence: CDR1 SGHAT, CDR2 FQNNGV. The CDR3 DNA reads TGTGCCAACAGCTTAGAGACCGGGGGGGCCGGGAATGAGCAGTTCTTC. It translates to CANSLETGGAGNEQFF.

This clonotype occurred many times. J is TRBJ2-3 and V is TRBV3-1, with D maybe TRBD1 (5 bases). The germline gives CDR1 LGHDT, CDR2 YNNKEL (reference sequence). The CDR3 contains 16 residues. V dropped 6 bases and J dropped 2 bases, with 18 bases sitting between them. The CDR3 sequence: CASSPQDEKTTDTQYF. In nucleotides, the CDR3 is TGTGCCAGCAGTCCACAGGACGAAAAAACCACAGATACGCAGTATTTT.

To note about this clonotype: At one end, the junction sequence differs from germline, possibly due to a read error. The CDR3 sequence is CANSLGVADTQYF. The CDR3, as DNA: TGCGCCAACAGCTTGGGTGTCGCAGATACGCAGTATTTT. This rearrangement joins TRBV5-1 to TRBJ2-3; no clear D. Germline CDR1 SGHRS, CDR2 YFSETQ. The CDR3 runs to 13 residues.

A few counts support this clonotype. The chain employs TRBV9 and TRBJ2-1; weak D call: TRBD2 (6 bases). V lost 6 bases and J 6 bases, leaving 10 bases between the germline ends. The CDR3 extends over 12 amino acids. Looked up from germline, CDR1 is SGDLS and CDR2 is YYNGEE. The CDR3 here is CASKGGVNEQFF. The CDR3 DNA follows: TGTGCCAGCAAGGGCGGGGTCAATGAGCAGTTCTTC.

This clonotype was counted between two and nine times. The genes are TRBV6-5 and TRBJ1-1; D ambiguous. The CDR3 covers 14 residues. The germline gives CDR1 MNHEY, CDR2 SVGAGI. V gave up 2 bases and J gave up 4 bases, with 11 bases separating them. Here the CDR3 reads CASSYGNGGTEAFF. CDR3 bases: TGTGCCAGCAGTTACGGTAATGGCGGCACTGAAGCTTTCTTT.